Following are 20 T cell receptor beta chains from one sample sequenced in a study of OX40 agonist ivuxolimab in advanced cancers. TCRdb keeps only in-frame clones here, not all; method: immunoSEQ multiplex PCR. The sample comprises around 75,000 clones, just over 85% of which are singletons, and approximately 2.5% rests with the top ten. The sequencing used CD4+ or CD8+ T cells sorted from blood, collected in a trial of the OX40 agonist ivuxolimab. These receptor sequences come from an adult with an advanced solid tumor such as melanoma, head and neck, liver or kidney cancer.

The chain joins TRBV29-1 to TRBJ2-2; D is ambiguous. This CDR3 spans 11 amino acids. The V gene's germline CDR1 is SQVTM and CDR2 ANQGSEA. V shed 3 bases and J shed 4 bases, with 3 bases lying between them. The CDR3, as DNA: TGCAGCGTTGACTTCACCGGGGAGCTGTTTTTT. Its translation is CSVDFTGELFF.

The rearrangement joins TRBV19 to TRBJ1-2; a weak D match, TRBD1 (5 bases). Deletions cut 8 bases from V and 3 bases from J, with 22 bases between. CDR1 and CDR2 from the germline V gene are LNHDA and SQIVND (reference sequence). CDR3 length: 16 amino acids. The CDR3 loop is CASRQEEIWGDYGYTF. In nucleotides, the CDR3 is TGTGCCAGTCGGCAGGAGGAAATCTGGGGGGACTATGGCTACACCTTC.

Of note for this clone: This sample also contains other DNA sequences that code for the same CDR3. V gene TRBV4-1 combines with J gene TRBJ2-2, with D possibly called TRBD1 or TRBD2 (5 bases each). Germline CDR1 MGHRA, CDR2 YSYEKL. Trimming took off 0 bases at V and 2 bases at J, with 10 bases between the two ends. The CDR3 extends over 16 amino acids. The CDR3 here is CASSQDPGTNTGELFF. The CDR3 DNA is TGCGCCAGCAGCCAAGACCCCGGGACCAACACCGGGGAGCTGTTTTTT.

The CDR3 reads CASSSPGGGREGYTF. DNA for the CDR3: TGTGCCAGCAGTTCTCCAGGGGGCGGACGGGAAGGCTACACCTTC. V and J are TRBV6-6 and TRBJ1-2; 8 bases are shared with TRBD1. The CDR3 covers 15 residues. Unmatched junction bases numbered 12, after V lost 4 bases and J lost 8 bases. CDR1 is MNHNY and CDR2 is SVGAGI in the germline V gene (reference sequence).

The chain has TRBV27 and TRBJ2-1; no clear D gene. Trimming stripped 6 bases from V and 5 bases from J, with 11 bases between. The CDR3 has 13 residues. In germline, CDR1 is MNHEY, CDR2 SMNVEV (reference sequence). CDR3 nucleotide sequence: TGTGCCAGCAGCTTAAGCCAAAACAATGAGCAGTTCTTC. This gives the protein CASSLSQNNEQFF.

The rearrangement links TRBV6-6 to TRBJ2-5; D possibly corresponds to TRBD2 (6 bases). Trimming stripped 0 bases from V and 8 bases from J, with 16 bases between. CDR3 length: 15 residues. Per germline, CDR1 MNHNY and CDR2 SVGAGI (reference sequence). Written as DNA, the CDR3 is TGTGCCAGCAGTTACTCTCGGGGTGGGGCGGGAACCCAGTACTTC. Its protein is CASSYSRGGAGTQYF.

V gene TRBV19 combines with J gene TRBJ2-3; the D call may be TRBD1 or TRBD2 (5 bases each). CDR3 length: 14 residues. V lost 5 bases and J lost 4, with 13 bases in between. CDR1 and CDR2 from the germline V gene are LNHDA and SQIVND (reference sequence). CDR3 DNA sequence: TGTGCCAGTAGTTCCCGGGACCTTCCAGATACGCAGTATTTT. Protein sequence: CASSSRDLPDTQYF.

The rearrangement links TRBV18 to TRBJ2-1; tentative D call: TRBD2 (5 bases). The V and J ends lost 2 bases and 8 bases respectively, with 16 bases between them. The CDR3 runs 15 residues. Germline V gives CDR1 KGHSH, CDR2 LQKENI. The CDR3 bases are TGTGCCAGCTCACCAACCGGGGATACAGTTGATGAGCAGTTCTTC. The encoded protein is CASSPTGDTVDEQFF. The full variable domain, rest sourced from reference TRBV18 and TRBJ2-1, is NAGVMQNPRHLVRRRGQEARLRCSPMKGHSHVYWYRQLPEEGLKFMVYLQKENIIDESGMPKERFSAEFPKEGPSILRIQQVVRGDSAAYFCASSPTGDTVDEQFFGPGTRLTVL.

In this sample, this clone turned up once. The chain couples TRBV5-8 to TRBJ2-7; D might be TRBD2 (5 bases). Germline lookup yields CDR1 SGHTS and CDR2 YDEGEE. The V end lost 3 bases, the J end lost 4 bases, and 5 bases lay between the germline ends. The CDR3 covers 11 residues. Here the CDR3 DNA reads TGTGCCAGCAGCTCGGGGTACGAGCAGTACTTC. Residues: CASSSGYEQYF.

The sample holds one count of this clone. CDR3 region: CASSQGWTSGSTGELFF. CDR3 DNA sequence: TGCGCCAGCAGCCAAGGGTGGACTAGCGGATCTACCGGGGAGCTGTTTTTT. This sequence joins TRBV4-1 and TRBJ2-2, with 10 nucleotides matching TRBD2. V dropped 1 base and J dropped 5; count of bases not matched to a gene: 7. In germline, CDR1 is MGHRA, CDR2 YSYEKL. CDR3 length: 17 residues.

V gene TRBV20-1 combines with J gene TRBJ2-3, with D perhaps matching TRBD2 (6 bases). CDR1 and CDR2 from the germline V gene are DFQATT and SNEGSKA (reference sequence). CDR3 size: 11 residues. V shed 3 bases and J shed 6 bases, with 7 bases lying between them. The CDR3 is CSARGLDTQYF. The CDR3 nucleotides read TGCAGTGCTAGGGGACTCGATACGCAGTATTTT.

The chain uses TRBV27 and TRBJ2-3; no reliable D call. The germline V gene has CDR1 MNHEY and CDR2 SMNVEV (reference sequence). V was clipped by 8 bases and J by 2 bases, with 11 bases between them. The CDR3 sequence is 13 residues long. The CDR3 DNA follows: TGTGCCAGCTGGGGAAGGGCCACAGATACGCAGTATTTT. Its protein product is CASWGRATDTQYF.

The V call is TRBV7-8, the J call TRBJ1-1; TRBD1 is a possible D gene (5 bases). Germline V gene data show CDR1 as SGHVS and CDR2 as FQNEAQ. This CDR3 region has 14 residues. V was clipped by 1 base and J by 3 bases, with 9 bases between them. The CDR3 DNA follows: TGTGCCAGCAGCTTAGTCAGGGCAGACACTGAAGCTTTCTTT. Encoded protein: CASSLVRADTEAFF.

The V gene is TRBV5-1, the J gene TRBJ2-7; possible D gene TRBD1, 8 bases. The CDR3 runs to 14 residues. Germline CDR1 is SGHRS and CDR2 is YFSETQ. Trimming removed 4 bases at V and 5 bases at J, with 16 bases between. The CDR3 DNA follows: TGCGCCAGCAGCACCGGACAGGGAGGGAACGAGCAGTACTTC. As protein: CASSTGQGGNEQYF.

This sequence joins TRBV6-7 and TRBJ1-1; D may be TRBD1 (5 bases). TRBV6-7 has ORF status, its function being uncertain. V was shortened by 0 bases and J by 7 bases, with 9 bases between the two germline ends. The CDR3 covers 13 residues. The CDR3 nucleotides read TGTGCCAGCAGTTACTCGACGGACATTGAAGCTTTCTTT. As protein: CASSYSTDIEAFF.

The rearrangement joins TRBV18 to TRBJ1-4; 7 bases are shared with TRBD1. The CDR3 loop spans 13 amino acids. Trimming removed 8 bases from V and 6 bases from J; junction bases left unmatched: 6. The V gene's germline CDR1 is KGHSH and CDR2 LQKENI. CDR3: CASTGQVDEKLFF. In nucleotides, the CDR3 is TGTGCCAGCACCGGACAGGTCGATGAAAAACTGTTTTTT.

The CDR3 region is CASSLSGRRETQYF. For the CDR3, the DNA is TGTGCCAGCAGCCTGTCCGGACGGCGAGAGACCCAGTACTTC. J is TRBJ2-5 and V is TRBV5-6; D unresolved. The CDR3 consists of 14 residues. From germline, CDR1 is SGHDT and CDR2 YYEEEE. Trimming pared 4 bases from V and 4 bases from J, leaving 14 bases between.

CDR3 bases: TGTGCCAGCAGCCCCTCGGGCGGAAACACTGAAGCTTTCTTT. Encoded protein: CASSPSGGNTEAFF. The chain uses TRBV7-3 and TRBJ1-1; D is uncertain. The CDR3 is 14 amino acids. CDR1 and CDR2 (germline): SGHTA, FQGTGA. V lost 5 bases and J 2 bases, leaving 12 bases between the germline ends.

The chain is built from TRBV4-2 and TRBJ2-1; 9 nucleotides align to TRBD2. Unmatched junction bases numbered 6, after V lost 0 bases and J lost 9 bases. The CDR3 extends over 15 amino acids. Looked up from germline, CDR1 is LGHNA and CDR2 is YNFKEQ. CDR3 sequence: CASSQEVTSGFEQFF. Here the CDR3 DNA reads TGTGCCAGCAGCCAAGAGGTGACTAGCGGCTTTGAGCAGTTCTTC.

The CDR3 protein is CASSPGDSRLSNQPQHF. The CDR3 DNA reads TGTGCCAGCAGCCCAGGGGACAGCCGACTTAGCAATCAGCCCCAGCATTTT. This rearrangement joins TRBV7-8 to TRBJ1-5; 7 bases agree with TRBD1. In germline, CDR1 is SGHVS, CDR2 FQNEAQ. Losses at the gene ends were 5 bases for V and 0 bases for J; bases not matched to a gene: 10. This CDR3 comprises 17 residues.